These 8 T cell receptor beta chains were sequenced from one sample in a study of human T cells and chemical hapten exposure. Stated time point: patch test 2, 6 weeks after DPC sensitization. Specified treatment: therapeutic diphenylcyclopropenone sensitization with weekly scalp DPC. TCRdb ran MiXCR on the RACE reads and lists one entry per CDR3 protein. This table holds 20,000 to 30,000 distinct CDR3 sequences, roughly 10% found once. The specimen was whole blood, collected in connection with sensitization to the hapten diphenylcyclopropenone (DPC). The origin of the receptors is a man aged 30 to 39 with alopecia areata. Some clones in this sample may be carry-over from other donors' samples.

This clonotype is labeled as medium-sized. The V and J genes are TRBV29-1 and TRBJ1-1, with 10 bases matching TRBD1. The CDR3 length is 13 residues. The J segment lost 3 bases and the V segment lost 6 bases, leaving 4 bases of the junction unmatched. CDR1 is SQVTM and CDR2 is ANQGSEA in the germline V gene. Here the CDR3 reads CSVSGTGDTEAFF. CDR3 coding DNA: TGCAGCGTCTCCGGGACAGGGGACACTGAAGCTTTCTTT. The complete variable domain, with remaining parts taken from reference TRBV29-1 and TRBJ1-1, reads SAVISQKPSRDICQRGTSLTIQCQVDSQVTMMFWYRQQPGQSLTLIATANQGSEATYESGFVIDKFPISRPNLTFSTLTVSNMSPEDSSIYLCSVSGTGDTEAFFGQGTRLTVV.

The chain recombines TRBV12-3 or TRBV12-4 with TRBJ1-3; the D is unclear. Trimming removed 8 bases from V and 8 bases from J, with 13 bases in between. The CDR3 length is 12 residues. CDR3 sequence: CASSPRGYTIYF. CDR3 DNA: TGTGCCAGCTCGCCGCGAGGATACACCATATATTTT.

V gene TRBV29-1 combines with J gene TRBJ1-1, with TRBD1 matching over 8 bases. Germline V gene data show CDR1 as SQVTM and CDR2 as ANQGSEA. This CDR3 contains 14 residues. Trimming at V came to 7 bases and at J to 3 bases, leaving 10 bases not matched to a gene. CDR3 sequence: CSATDRAGDTEAFF. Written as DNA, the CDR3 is TGCAGCGCCACGGACAGGGCGGGCGACACTGAAGCTTTCTTT.

Here the CDR3 reads CASASVVRETQYF. The DNA of the CDR3 is TGTGCCAGCGCGTCCGTAGTGAGGGAGACCCAGTACTTC. This rearrangement joins TRBV11-2 to TRBJ2-5; no reliable D call. Germline CDR1 is SGHAT and CDR2 is FQNNGV. V was shortened by 8 bases and J by 5 bases, with 15 bases between the two germline ends. The CDR3 has 13 residues.

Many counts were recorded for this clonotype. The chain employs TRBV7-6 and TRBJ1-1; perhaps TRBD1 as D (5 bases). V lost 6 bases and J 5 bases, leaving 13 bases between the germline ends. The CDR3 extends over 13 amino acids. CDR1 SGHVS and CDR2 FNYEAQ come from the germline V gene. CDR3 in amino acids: CASSPPGTTEAFF. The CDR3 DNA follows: TGTGCCAGCAGTCCCCCTGGGACGACTGAAGCTTTCTTT.

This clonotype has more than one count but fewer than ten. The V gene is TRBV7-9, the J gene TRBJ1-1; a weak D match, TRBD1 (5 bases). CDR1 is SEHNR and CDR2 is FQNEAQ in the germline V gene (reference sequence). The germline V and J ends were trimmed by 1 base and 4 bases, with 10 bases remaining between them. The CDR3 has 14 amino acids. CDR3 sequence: CASSLVPGTTEAFF. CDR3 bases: TGTGCCAGCAGCTTAGTCCCAGGGACCACTGAAGCTTTCTTT.

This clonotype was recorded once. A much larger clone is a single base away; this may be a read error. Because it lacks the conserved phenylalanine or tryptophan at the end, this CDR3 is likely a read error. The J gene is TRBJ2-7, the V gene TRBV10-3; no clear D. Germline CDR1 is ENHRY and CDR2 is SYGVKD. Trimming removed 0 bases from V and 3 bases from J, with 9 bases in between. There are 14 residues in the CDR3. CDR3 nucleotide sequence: TGTGCCATCAGTGAGTCTAACGGTAACTACGAGCAGTACTTA. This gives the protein CAISESNGNYEQYL.

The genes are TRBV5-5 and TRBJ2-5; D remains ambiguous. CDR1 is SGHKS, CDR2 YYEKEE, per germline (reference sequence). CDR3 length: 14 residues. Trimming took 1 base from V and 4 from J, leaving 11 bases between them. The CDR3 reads CASSLSGTPETQYF. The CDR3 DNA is TGTGCCAGCAGCTTGTCGGGCACTCCAGAGACCCAGTACTTC.